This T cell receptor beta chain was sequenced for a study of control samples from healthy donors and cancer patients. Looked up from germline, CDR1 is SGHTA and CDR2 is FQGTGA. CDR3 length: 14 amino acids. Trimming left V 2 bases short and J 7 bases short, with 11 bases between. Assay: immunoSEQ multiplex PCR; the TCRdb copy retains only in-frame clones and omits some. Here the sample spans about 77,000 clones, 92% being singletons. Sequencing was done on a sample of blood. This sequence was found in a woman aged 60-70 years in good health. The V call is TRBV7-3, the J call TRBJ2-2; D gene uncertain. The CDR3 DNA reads TGTGCCAGCAGCTTAGCGCATGCCGGCGGGGAGCTGTTTTTT. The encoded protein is CASSLAHAGGELFF.